Listed here is a single T cell receptor beta chain. As originally analysed: Nucleated cell counts were estimated from reference gene primer amplification. Assay: immunoSEQ multiplex PCR; the TCRdb copy retains only in-frame clones and omits some. The D gene and trimming were derived from the DNA, and the V and J assignments and clone size from that table. The table includes tens of thousands of clones, roughly 88% detected once. Germline CDR1 reads MRHNA; CDR2 reads SNTAGT. The CDR3 covers 15 residues. Trimming at V came to 4 bases and at J to 9 bases, leaving 11 bases not matched to a gene. This sample is drawn from a study of blood T cell repertoires in COVID-19. In the study overall: COVID-19 samples from acute and convalescent phases originated in the United States, Italy and Spain. In each case, the material was cDNA or gDNA derived from T cells, B-cell-depleted T cells, or PBMCs.

Sample: peripheral blood. This TCR was recovered from a woman in her forties or fifties in a cohort sampled during active COVID-19. This chain joins TRBV6-4 and TRBJ2-1, with 8 bases lining up with TRBD1. CDR3 sequence (DNA): TGTGCCAGCAGTGCCAACCAGGGGGCGCGGGGTGAGCAGTTCTTC. It translates to CASSANQGARGEQFF.